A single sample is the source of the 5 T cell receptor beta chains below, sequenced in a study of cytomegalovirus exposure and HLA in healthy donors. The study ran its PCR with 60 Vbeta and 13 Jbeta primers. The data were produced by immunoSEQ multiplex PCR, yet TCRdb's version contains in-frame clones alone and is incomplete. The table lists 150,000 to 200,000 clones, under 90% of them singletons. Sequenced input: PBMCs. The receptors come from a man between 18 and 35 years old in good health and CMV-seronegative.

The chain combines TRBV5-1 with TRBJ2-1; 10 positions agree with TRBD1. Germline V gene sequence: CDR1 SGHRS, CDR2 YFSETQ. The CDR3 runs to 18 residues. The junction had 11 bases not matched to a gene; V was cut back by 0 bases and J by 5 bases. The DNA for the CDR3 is TGCGCCAGCAGCTTGGTTCCATTTGGGACAGGGGAAAACAATGAGCAGTTCTTC. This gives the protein CASSLVPFGTGENNEQFF.

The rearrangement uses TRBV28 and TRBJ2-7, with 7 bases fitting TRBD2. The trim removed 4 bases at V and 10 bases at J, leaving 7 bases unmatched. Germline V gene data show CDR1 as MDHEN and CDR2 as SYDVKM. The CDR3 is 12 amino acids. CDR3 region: CASSSSRGVQYF. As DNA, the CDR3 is TGTGCCAGCAGTTCCAGCCGGGGGGTCCAGTACTTC.

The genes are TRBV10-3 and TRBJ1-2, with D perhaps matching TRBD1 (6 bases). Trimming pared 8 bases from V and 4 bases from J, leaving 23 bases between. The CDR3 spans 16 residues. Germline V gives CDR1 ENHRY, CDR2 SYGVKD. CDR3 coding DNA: TGTGCCATCGGAGCCAAGAGCGGGGGCAGCTCCTATGGCTACACCTTC. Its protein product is CAIGAKSGGSSYGYTF.

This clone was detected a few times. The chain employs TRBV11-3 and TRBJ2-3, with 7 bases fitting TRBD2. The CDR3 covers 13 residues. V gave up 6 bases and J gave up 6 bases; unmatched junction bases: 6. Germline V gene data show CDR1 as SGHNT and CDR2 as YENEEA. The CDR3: CASRGGSSDTQYF. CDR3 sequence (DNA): TGTGCCAGCAGGGGGGGGTCATCGGATACGCAGTATTTT.

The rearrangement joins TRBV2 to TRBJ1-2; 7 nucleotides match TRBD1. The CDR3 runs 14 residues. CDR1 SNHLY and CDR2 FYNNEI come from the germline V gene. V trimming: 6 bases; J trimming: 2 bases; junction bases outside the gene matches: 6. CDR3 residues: CASRGDSENYGYTF. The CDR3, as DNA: TGTGCCAGCAGGGGGGACAGCGAGAACTATGGCTACACCTTC.